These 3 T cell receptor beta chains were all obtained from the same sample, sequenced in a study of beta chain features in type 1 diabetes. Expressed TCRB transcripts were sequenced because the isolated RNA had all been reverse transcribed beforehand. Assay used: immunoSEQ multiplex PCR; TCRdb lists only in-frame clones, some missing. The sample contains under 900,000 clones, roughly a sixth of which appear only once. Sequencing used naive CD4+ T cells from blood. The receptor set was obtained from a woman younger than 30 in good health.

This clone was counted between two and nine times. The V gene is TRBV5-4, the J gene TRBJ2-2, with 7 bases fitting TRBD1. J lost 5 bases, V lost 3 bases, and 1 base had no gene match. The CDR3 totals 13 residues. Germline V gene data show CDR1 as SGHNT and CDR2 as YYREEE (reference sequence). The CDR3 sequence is CASSWTGTGELFF. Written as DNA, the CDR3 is TGTGCCAGCAGCTGGACAGGTACCGGGGAGCTGTTTTTT.

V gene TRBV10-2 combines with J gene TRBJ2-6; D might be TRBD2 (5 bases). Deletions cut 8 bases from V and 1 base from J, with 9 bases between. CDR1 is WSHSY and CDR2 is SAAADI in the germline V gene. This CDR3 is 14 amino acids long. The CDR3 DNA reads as TGCGCCAGCGGCGGGTCTTCTGGGGCCAACGTCCTGACTTTC. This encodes CASGGSSGANVLTF.

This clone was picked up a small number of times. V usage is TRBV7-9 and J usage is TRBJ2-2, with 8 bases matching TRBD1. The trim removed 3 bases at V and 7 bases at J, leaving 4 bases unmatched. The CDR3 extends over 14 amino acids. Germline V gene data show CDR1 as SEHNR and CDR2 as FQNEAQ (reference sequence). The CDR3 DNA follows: TGTGCCAGCAGCTTGAGACAGGGGTTCGGGGAGCTGTTTTTT. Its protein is CASSLRQGFGELFF.